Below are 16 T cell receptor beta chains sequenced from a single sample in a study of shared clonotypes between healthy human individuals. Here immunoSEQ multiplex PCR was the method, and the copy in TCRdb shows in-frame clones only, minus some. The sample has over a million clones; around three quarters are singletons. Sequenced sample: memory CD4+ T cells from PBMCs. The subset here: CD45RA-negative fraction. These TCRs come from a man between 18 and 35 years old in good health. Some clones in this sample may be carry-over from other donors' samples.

As DNA, the CDR3 is TGCGCCAGCAGCTTTACAGGGCGGCAGCCCCAGCATTTT. Amino acids: CASSFTGRQPQHF. The rearrangement uses TRBV5-1 and TRBJ1-5, with D tentatively TRBD1 (6 bases). CDR3 size: 13 residues. Germline CDR1 is SGHRS and CDR2 is YFSETQ. V was trimmed by 2 bases and J by 7 bases, leaving 10 bases between them.

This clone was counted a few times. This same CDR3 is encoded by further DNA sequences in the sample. CDR3 loop: CASSLGQGGYEQYF. In DNA, the CDR3 is TGCGCCAGCAGCTTGGGACAGGGGGGCTACGAGCAGTACTTC. This chain links TRBV5-1 with TRBJ2-7; TRBD1 matches at 9 bases. Germline CDR1 and CDR2: SGHRS and YFSETQ. The length of the CDR3 is 14 residues. The V segment lost 0 bases and the J segment 3 bases; nucleotides outside the gene matches: 1.

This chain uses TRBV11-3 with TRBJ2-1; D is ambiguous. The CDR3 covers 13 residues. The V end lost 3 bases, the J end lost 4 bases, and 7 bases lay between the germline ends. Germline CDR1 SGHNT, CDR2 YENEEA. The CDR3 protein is CASSLFRYNEQFF. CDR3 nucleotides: TGTGCCAGCAGCTTGTTTAGGTACAATGAGCAGTTCTTC.

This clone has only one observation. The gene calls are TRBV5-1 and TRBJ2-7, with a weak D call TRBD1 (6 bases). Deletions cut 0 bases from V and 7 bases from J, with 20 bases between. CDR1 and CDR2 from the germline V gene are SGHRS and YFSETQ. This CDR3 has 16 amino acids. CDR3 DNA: TGCGCCAGCAGCTTGGTCTCCGGGGCAGGGGACGAGGAGCAGTACTTC. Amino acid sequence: CASSLVSGAGDEEQYF.

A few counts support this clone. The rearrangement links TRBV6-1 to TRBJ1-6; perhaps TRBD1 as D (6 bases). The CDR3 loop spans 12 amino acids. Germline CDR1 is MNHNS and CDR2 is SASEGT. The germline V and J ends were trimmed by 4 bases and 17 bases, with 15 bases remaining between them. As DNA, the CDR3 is TGTGCCAGCAGTGCTGGGACACTCCGGTTCCACTTT. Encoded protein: CASSAGTLRFHF.

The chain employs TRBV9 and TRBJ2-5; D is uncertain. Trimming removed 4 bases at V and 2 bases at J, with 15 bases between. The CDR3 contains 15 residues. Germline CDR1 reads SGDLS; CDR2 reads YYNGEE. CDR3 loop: CASSPNPSPQETQYF. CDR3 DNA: TGTGCCAGCAGCCCGAACCCCTCACCGCAAGAGACCCAGTACTTC.

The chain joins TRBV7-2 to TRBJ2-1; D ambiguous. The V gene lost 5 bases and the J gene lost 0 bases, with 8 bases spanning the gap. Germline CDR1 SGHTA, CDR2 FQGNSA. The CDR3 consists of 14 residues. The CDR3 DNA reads TGTGCCAGCAGCACTCAAAGCTCCTACAATGAGCAGTTCTTC. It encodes CASSTQSSYNEQFF.

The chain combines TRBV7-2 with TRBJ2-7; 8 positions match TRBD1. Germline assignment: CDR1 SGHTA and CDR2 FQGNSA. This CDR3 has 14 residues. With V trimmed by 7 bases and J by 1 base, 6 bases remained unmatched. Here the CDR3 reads CASTLDRVSYEQYF. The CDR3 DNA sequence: TGTGCCAGCACCCTGGACAGGGTATCCTACGAGCAGTACTTC.

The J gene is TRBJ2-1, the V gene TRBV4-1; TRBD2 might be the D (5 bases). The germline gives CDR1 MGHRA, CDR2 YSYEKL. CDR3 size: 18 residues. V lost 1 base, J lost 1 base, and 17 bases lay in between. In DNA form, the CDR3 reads TGCGCCAGCAGCCAAGTAGGCCGGGGTGGGAAATCCTACAATGAGCAGTTCTTC. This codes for CASSQVGRGGKSYNEQFF.

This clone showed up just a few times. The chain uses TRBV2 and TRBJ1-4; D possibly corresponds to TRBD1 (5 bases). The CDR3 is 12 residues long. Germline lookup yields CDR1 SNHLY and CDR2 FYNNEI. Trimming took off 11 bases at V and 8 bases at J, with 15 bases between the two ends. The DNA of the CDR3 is TGTGCCTCCAGCGGGGCTGGAGAAAAACTGTTTTTT. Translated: CASSGAGEKLFF.

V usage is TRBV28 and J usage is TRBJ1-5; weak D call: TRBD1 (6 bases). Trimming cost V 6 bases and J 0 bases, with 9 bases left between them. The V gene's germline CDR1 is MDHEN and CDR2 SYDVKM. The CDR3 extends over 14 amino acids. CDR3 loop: CASRQGSSNQPQHF. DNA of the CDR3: TGTGCCAGCAGACAGGGTTCTAGCAATCAGCCCCAGCATTTT.

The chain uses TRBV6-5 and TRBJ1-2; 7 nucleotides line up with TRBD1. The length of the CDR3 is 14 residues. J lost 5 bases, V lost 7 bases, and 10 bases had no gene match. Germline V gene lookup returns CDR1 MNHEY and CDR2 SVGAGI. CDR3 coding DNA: TGTGCCAGCACGAAGCCAGGGGGAGGGTATGGCTACACCTTC. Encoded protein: CASTKPGGGYGYTF.

The CDR3 protein is CASSLASRLKLEAFF. For the CDR3, the DNA is TGTGCCAGCAGCTTAGCGAGCAGGCTTAAACTCGAAGCTTTCTTT. The chain couples TRBV7-2 to TRBJ1-1; D ambiguous. There are 15 residues in the CDR3. Trimming left V 0 bases short and J 8 bases short, with 16 bases between. Germline V gene data show CDR1 as SGHTA and CDR2 as FQGNSA.

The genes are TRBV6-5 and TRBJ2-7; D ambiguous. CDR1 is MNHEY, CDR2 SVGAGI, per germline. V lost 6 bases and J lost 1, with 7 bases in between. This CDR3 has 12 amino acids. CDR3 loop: CASRTNSYEQYF. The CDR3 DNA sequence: TGTGCCAGCAGAACTAATTCCTACGAGCAGTACTTC.

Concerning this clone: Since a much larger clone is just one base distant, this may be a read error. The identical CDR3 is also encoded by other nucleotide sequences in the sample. This chain's CDR3 is CASSLRGDTEAFF. CDR3 sequence (DNA): TGTGCCAGCAGCTTAAGGGGGGACACTGAAGCTTTCTTT. The rearrangement uses TRBV7-9 and TRBJ1-1, with D tentatively TRBD1 (6 bases). Germline CDR1 reads SEHNR; CDR2 reads FQNEAQ (reference sequence). The ends were cut back, 2 bases at V and 3 bases at J, with 7 bases in the middle. The length of the CDR3 is 13 residues.

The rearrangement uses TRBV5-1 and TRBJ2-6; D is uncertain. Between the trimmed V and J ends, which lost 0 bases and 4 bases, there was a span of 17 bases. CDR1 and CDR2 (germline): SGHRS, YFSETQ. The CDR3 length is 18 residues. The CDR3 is CASSLVDGSPPGANVLTF. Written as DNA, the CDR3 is TGCGCCAGCAGCTTGGTAGATGGGTCGCCGCCCGGGGCCAACGTCCTGACTTTC.